These 8 T cell receptor beta chains originate from one sample sequenced in a study of blood T cell repertoires in COVID-19. This table comes from immunoSEQ multiplex PCR, and its TCRdb copy is limited to in-frame clones, with some not included. The table includes about 110,000 clones, 75% to 80% detected once. Sequencing was carried out using peripheral blood. The receptors derive from a woman aged 80 or over with active or convalescent COVID-19.

The chain links TRBV4-1 to TRBJ2-7; 8 bases are shared with TRBD2. CDR1 is MGHRA, CDR2 YSYEKL, per germline. The CDR3 has 15 residues. Trimming took 0 bases from V and 4 from J; bases not matched to a gene: 5. In DNA, the CDR3 is TGCGCCAGCAGCCAAGACCGGGAGGGCCTATACGAGCAGTACTTC. Translation: CASSQDREGLYEQYF.

The chain recombines TRBV6-5 with TRBJ1-4; TRBD1 is a possible D gene (6 bases). The CDR3 spans 13 residues. In germline, CDR1 is MNHEY, CDR2 SVGAGI. CDR3 in amino acids: CATGDTLRGKLFF. CDR3 nucleotides: TGTGCAACCGGCGACACCCTAAGGGGGAAACTGTTTTTT.

This chain joins TRBV20-1 and TRBJ1-4, with no clear D. Germline V CDR1 and CDR2: DFQATT, SNEGSKA (reference sequence). V lost 3 bases to trimming and J lost 7 bases, with 12 bases between them. There are 13 residues in the CDR3. CDR3 sequence reads: CSASMNLVEKLFF. The CDR3 DNA follows: TGCAGTGCTAGTATGAACTTGGTTGAAAAACTGTTTTTT.

This clone has more than one count but fewer than ten. J is TRBJ2-1 and V is TRBV4-2, with a weak D call TRBD2 (5 bases). This CDR3 has 16 residues. V was clipped by 1 base and J by 5 bases, with 15 bases between them. CDR1 and CDR2 from the germline V gene are LGHNA and YNFKEQ. The chain's CDR3 is CASSQGGRPYNNEQFF. CDR3 DNA: TGTGCCAGCAGCCAAGGCGGGCGACCATACAACAATGAGCAGTTCTTC.

This rearrangement joins TRBV18 to TRBJ1-4; TRBD1 might be the D (6 bases). The V end lost 3 bases, the J end lost 13 bases, and 18 bases lay between the germline ends. Germline lookup yields CDR1 KGHSH and CDR2 LQKENI. The CDR3 extends over 14 amino acids. This chain's CDR3 is CASSPPDSLGRLFF. DNA of the CDR3: TGTGCCAGCTCACCGCCGGACAGCCTTGGAAGACTGTTTTTT.

V is TRBV6-1 and J is TRBJ2-5; 8 bases align to TRBD1. The germline gives CDR1 MNHNS, CDR2 SASEGT. This CDR3 is 17 amino acids long. With V trimmed by 2 bases and J by 4 bases, 12 bases remained unmatched. CDR3 in amino acids: CASSERGGRGPGETQYF. In DNA form, the CDR3 reads TGTGCCAGCAGTGAAAGGGGAGGCAGGGGGCCGGGAGAGACCCAGTACTTC.

The chain has TRBV4-1 and TRBJ2-7; 15 bases align to TRBD2. The length of the CDR3 is 19 residues. Trimming took 5 bases from V and 0 from J; bases not matched to a gene: 11. CDR1 is MGHRA, CDR2 YSYEKL, per germline. CDR3 coding DNA: TGCGCCAGCAGCGCAAGGGGACTAGCGGGAGGCCGTAGCTCCTACGAGCAGTACTTC. It yields the protein CASSARGLAGGRSSYEQYF.

This clone was counted a few times. The CDR3 nucleotides are TGTGCCAGCAGCGAGACAGTGACGGCCTCCTATAATTCACCCCTCCACTTT. This sequence encodes CASSETVTASYNSPLHF. The gene calls are TRBV9 and TRBJ1-6, with TRBD1 as a possible D gene (5 bases). Germline V gene sequence: CDR1 SGDLS, CDR2 YYNGEE. The CDR3 sequence is 17 residues long. Trimming pared 3 bases from V and 0 bases from J, leaving 13 bases between.